What follows are 3 T cell receptor beta chains derived from one specimen sequenced in a study of blood T cell repertoires in COVID-19. This table comes from immunoSEQ multiplex PCR, and its TCRdb copy is limited to in-frame clones, with some not included. This sample has 90,000 or so clones, with 81% found just once. Material for sequencing was peripheral blood. The source is a man older than 75 with active or convalescent COVID-19.

Written as DNA, the CDR3 is TGTGCCAGCAGCAATACTGAGGGGACCCAGTACTTC. Translating it yields CASSNTEGTQYF. This chain connects TRBV21-1 to TRBJ2-5; the table's D call TRBD2 went unverified against the DNA. TRBV21-1 is designated a pseudogene. This CDR3 has 12 amino acids.

The CDR3 DNA sequence: TGTGCCAGCAGCCCCGCTTTCGGCTCCTACAATGAGCAGTTCTTC. It encodes CASSPAFGSYNEQFF. The rearrangement uses TRBV9 and TRBJ2-1; D is ambiguous. The CDR3 contains 15 residues. Germline values: CDR1 SGDLS, CDR2 YYNGEE. Trimming took off 4 bases at V and 0 bases at J, with 11 bases between the two ends.

The chain couples TRBV28 to TRBJ2-5; the match to TRBD2 covers 7 bases. CDR1 is MDHEN and CDR2 is SYDVKM in the germline V gene. The CDR3 runs to 13 residues. Losses at the gene ends were 3 bases for V and 5 bases for J; bases not matched to a gene: 3. The CDR3 bases are TGTGCCAGCAGTTTGTTCGGGAGGGAGACCCAGTACTTC. This codes for CASSLFGRETQYF.